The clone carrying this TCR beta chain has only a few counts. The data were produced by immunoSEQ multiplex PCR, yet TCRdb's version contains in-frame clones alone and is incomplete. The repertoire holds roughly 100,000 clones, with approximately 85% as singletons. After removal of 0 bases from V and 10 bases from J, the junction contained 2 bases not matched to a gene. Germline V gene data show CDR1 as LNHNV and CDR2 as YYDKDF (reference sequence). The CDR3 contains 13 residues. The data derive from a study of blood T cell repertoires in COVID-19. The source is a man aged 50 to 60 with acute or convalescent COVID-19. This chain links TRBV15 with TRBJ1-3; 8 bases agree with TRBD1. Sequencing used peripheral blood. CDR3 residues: CATSRETGGTIYF. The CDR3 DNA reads TGTGCCACCAGCAGAGAAACAGGGGGTACCATATATTTT.